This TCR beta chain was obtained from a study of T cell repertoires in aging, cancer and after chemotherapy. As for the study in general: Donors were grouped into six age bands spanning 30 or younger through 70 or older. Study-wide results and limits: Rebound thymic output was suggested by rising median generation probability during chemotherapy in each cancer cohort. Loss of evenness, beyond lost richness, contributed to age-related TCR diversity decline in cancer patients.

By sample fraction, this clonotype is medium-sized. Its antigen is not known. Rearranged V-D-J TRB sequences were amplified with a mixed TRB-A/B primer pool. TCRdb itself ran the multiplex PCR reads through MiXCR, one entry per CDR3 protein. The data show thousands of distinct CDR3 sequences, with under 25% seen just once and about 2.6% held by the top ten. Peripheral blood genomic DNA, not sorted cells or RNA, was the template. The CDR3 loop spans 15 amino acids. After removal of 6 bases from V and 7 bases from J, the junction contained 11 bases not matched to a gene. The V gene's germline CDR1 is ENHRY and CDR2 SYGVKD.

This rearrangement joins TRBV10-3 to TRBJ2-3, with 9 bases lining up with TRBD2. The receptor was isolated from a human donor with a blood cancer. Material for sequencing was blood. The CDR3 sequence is CAISQASGETNTQYF. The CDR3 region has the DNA TGTGCCATCAGCCAAGCTAGCGGGGAGACGAATACGCAGTATTTT.